These 5 T cell receptor beta chains were all obtained from the same sample, sequenced in a study of T cells in localized non-small cell lung cancer. TCRdb's copy holds only in-frame clones and misses some; the assay was immunoSEQ multiplex PCR. The data hold fewer than 50,000 clones, with roughly 83% observed a single time. This specimen consisted of PBMCs, obtained before any cancer treatment. Every receptor here comes from a man between 40 and 70 years old with stage II lung adenocarcinoma.

The V call is TRBV7-8, the J call TRBJ2-3, with 9 bases that match TRBD2. CDR3 length: 16 residues. The germline V gene has CDR1 SGHVS and CDR2 FQNEAQ. V gave up 6 bases and J gave up 6 bases; unmatched junction bases: 13. The CDR3 coding sequence is TGTGCCAGCAGTTATCCGGGACTAGCAGAGCAGGATACGCAGTATTTT. Encoded protein: CASSYPGLAEQDTQYF.

For the CDR3, the DNA is TGTGCCAGCAGCCCCCAGGGTAGCGGTTTTTACGAGCAGTACTTC. Translated: CASSPQGSGFYEQYF. The rearrangement links TRBV9 to TRBJ2-7; D might be TRBD2 (6 bases). Germline assignment: CDR1 SGDLS and CDR2 YYNGEE. Deletions cut 4 bases from V and 4 bases from J, with 18 bases between. This CDR3 has 15 amino acids. Combining the CDR3 with reference TRBV9 and TRBJ2-7 gives the whole variable domain DSGVTQTPKHLITATGQRVTLRCSPRSGDLSVYWYQQSLDQGLQFLIQYYNGEERAKGNILERFSAQQFPDLHSELNLSSLELGDSALYFCASSPQGSGFYEQYFGPGTRLTVT.

As regards this clone: At one of its ends the junction is not consistent with the germline gene, which may arise from a read error. The chain recombines TRBV4-1 with TRBJ2-1, with no clear D. Germline V gives CDR1 MGHRA, CDR2 YSYEKL. The CDR3 is made up of 15 amino acids. The CDR3, as DNA: TGTGCCAGCAGCCAAGGAGAAAGCTCCTACAATGAGCAGTTCTTC. Translating it yields CASSQGESSYNEQFF.

This chain joins TRBV6-6 and TRBJ1-1; 9 positions agree with TRBD1. Trimming removed 6 bases from V and 4 bases from J; junction bases left unmatched: 3. Germline V gives CDR1 MNHNY, CDR2 SVGAGI (reference sequence). The CDR3 runs to 13 residues. This CDR3 reads CASRGTGSTEAFF. As DNA, the CDR3 is TGTGCCAGCAGGGGGACAGGGAGCACTGAAGCTTTCTTT.

The chain joins TRBV15 to TRBJ1-2; 8 positions agree with TRBD1. The germline CDR1 and CDR2 sequences are LNHNV and YYDKDF (reference sequence). The CDR3 spans 15 residues. V shed 0 bases, J shed 8 bases, and the junction held 8 bases outside the gene matches. DNA of the CDR3: TGTGCCACCAGCAGAGAGACAGGGGAGGTAGAGGGCTACACCTTC. Translated, it gives CATSRETGEVEGYTF.